This entry features one T cell receptor beta chain sequence. This receptor's antigen is unknown. Per-nucleotide qualities are absent, and no much larger clonotype sits a single base away. V is pared back by 7 bases and J by 6 bases, with 21 bases lying between the germline termini. Including cysteine and phenylalanine, the CDR3 has 15 amino acids. CDR3 DNA is the only sequence kept; it has 45 bases, read in frame from the first base. Via the germline V gene, CDR1 is MDHEN and CDR2 SYDVKM. The cohort was made up of about 610 healthy bone marrow donors. All cohort members were sampled while nominally healthy, although unrecorded immune exposures were likely present. CMV serostatus was recorded as positive for just under 300 and negative for about 55% of the roughly 670 cohort members, whereas no CMV serostatus was recorded for the donor in question. A peripheral blood sample was collected from each donor, and TCR beta sequencing was performed on peripheral blood mononuclear cells. Genomic DNA was extracted from the blood cell samples with the Qiagen DNeasy Blood Extraction Kit.

These data are taken from a study of cytomegalovirus exposure and HLA in healthy donors (dated by TCRdb to about 2017). At the level of the whole study: According to an earlier analysis of 587 of the donors, about 179 million T cells yielded approximately 120 million unique TCR beta sequences and approximately 300 Gb of sequence data. An early release covering roughly 600 HLA-typed donors comprised roughly 300 gigabases of sequencing data and tens of millions of unique TCR sequences. The genetic ancestry cluster associated with self-reported Caucasian donors included over 65% of the approximately 400 genotyped donors. The study aimed to test whether cataloging public T cell receptors could reveal signatures of past pathogen exposure. Using immunosequencing, the study profiled T cell repertoires from 500 to 800 subjects and related those repertoires to cytomegalovirus serostatus. Besides the first cohort of around 700 subjects, a separate validation cohort made up of 120 different subjects was used. To predict cytomegalovirus infection status, the study brought together high-throughput TCR immunosequencing, statistical association of individual TCRs with disease status, and machine learning. A later analysis re-examined previously published TCR beta repertoires from about 670 donors and added high-resolution HLA genotyping to investigate patterns of TCR occurrence. Rather than using new phenotypic data, the later analysis identified candidate immune exposures from TCR beta sequences and from how often those sequences occurred across donors. An earlier analysis of more than 450 of the donors used high-throughput TCR beta sequencing to judge whether each TCR beta V gene segment behaved as functional or pseudogenic. Donor age, sex, ethnicity and CMV serostatus were compiled alongside the repertoire data. A later genetic analysis took genome-wide SNP genotypes for about 55% of the 666 donors and used that subset as a discovery cohort. Every discovery cohort repertoire had been produced on one sequencing platform. Class I and class II HLA loci were covered by the typing at four-digit resolution. The number of donors typed differed by locus, with about 629-630 for A, B, C, DRB1 and DQB1, 522 for DQA1, over 600 for DPA1, and approximately 470 for DPB1. Several DR-DQ haplotypes were handled as single units for association and clustering because linkage in the cohort was strong. On average, around 240,000 unique TCR beta nucleotide sequences were sequenced per donor among a few hundred genotyped donors of the cohort, with 15% to 20% of those sequences being non-productive. Results the study describes overall, beyond this receptor: Linkage disequilibrium might explain the correlated functional status among segregating V segments, but an unknown experimental factor could not be ruled out. Compared with the roughly 600-donor mean, donors in an Asian-associated ancestry cluster had fewer N-insertions in productive TCRs, according to a later genetic analysis. Most CMV-associated TCR beta chains appeared to be HLA-restricted in a later analysis, and the HLA associations seemed to be driven largely by CMV exposure. In this cohort, only TCR beta chains were sequenced, and detectable features were limited by the absence of alpha or paired-chain data. Assigning TCR associations to individual alleles was difficult when HLA alleles, especially DR and DQ, strongly co-occurred. An association between a missense DCLRE1C variant and V-gene and J-gene trimming of TCR beta chains was found in a later genetic analysis and replicated in an independent cohort. A further reported finding was that TCR beta sequences accurately predicted the HLA-A and HLA-B alleles for most subjects in the first cohort. In an earlier analysis of roughly 560 of the donors, most TCR beta V segments were observed in productive rearrangements about 90% or about 30% of the time, broadly matching IMGT annotations. For the cohort, immune exposure information was limited to CMV serostatus. In a later analysis, about 16,000 TCR beta sequences were associated with specific HLA alleles at a false discovery rate of 0.05. Some IMGT-functional V segments, including TRBV6-2 and TRBV6-3, could not be told apart with the 87-base-pair reads, so those segments were excluded. It was suggested by the authors that the approach could potentially be generalized to other disease states and immunological phenotypes. The sequencing pipeline was judged likely to have produced a cluster of highly shared sequence variants as a technical artifact. In vitro tests confirmed that a few of the cytomegalovirus-associated TCR beta chains recognize cytomegalovirus antigens. In a later analysis, HLA-associated TCR beta chains showed more clonal expansion and lower generation probabilities than non-associated chains that were equally common. The classifier was reported to diagnose cytomegalovirus status with high specificity and sensitivity in both the original and validation cohorts. Sequencing depth was assumed to be roughly uniform across donors in the presence/absence analyses, though that assumption may not hold. A total of about 180 TCR beta chains were listed by the study as associated with cytomegalovirus. Because counts were too low, some 17 rarely observed V segments, including chromosome 9 orphons, were left out of the earlier analysis of about 620 of the donors. A later analysis reported that several top co-occurrence clusters appeared linked to parvovirus B19, influenza, CMV and Epstein-Barr virus. According to a later analysis, TCR association rates differed among HLA loci, with DRB1 alleles showing the most associated TCRs and HLA-C alleles showing the fewest. HLA typing was unavailable for some donors at each locus, so association tests used only the typed subset. Across donors, most TCR sequences were observed very rarely, whereas some public TCRs were present in many individuals.

Libraries were made using the immunoSEQ multiplex PCR assay. For the multiplex PCR, a mixture combining 60 forward primers for TCR Vbeta segments and 13 reverse primers for TCR Jbeta segments was used. Amplification of the CDR3 region of rearranged TCR beta genes was performed with a multiplex PCR assay on genomic DNA. The amplified TCR beta libraries were sequenced on the Illumina HiSeq System as 87-base-pair reads. The study's processing was this. In a later analysis, tens of millions of unique TCR beta chains were counted across the 500 to 850 repertoires, and around 10 million of these chains were shared by at least two donors. Raw reads were error-corrected and collapsed into unique sequences with a nearest-neighbor algorithm that merged closely related sequences to remove PCR and sequencing errors. CDR3 sequences were aligned to IMGT reference sequences to assign V, D and J gene segments. For a sequence to be retained, at least a six-nucleotide match to both a V gene segment and a J gene segment was required. Rearrangements were classified as productive when the CDR3 lacked stop codons and remained in frame with V and J, and all other rearrangements were classified as non-productive. CDR3 was defined according to IMGT convention as the region running from the second conserved V-encoded cysteine to the conserved J-encoded phenylalanine. The earlier analysis of fewer than 700 of the donors excluded sequences that lacked an unambiguous match to a single V gene segment. An earlier analysis of a few hundred of the donors called V segments functional above 56.7% productive rearrangements and segregating when the between-donor standard deviation exceeded 5%. A statistical classification framework was built to diagnose cytomegalovirus status from the catalog of TCR beta chain sequences. V and J gene assignment, in a later analysis, came from comparing TCR nucleotide sequences with IMGT/GENE-DB human TR gene sequences. Using the TCRdist pipeline, a later analysis assigned CDR3 sequences along with most-parsimonious VDJ recombination scenarios. A later analysis defined each TCR beta chain by its CDR3 amino acid sequence plus V-gene family, and excluded reads lacking a unique V-gene family. A later analysis removed several hundred highly shared, low-generation-probability nucleotide sequences to deal with suspected cross-contamination and a sequencing artifact. For each public chain, a later analysis derived a clonal expansion index from normalized ranks of inferred template counts within each repertoire. A later analysis computed generation probabilities with a VDJ recombination model fitted to out-of-frame rearrangements, and checked the results against IGoR. In a later analysis, hypergeometric tests were used to score TCR-TCR, TCR-HLA and TCR-CMV co-occurrence, with a repertoire-size bias correction applied to TCR pairs. A later analysis estimated false discovery rates by permuting HLA or CMV assignments 20 times. In a later analysis, co-occurring TCRs were grouped using DBSCAN, with TCRdist sequence similarity added in when clustering inside HLA-allele-positive subsets. For co-occurrence clustering, repertoires with fewer than 30,000 or more than 120,000 public chains were excluded, along with five or six repertoires with anomalous nucleotide sharing. The clones in this table, taken by TCRdb from immuneACCESS, are in-frame only. Not every clone is retained; where verified, under half of the shortfall comes from an unresolved V gene, and the cause of the rest is unknown. That table furnishes V, J and clone size, whereas the DNA furnished D and trimming. The sample data list over 200,000 clones, and around 85% of these were observed just once. 1% to 1.5% of the sample belongs to the ten largest clones.

This TCR was recovered from a human donor in good health. The sequence links TRBV28 to TRBJ1-2; perhaps TRBD1 is the D gene, with 6 bases matching. The sequencing sample was made of PBMCs. At the DNA level, the sequence is TGTGCCAGCACGTCCCATCCTACAGGGAACAATGGCTACACCTTC. Its amino acids are CASTSHPTGNNGYTF.